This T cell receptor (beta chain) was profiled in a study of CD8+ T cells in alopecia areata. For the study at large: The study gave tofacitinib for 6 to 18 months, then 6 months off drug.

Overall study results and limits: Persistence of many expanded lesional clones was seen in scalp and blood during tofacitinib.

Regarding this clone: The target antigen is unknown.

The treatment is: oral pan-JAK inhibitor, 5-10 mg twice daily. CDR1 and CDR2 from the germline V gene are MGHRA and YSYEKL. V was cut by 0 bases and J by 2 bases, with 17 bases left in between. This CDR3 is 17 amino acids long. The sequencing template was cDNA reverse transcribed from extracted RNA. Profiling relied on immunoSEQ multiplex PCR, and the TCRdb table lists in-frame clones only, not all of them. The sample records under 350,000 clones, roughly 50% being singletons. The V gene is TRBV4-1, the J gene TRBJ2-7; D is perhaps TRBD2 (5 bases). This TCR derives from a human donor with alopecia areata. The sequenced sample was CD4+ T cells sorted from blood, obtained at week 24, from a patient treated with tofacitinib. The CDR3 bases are TGCGCCAGCAGCCAAGACCGATACTCGGGGTACCCCTACGAGCAGTACTTC. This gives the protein CASSQDRYSGYPYEQYF.